The 8 T cell receptor beta chains below all came from one sample that was sequenced in a study of blood T cell repertoires in COVID-19. Here immunoSEQ multiplex PCR was the method, and the copy in TCRdb shows in-frame clones only, minus some. The top ten hold almost 2% of the sample, which has 250,000 to 300,000 clones, around 88% seen once. The material sequenced was peripheral blood. The source of these receptors is a man between 25 and 39 years old with active or convalescent COVID-19.

The chain recombines TRBV25-1 with TRBJ1-2; the match to TRBD1 covers 7 bases. With V trimmed by 3 bases and J by 6 bases, 4 bases remained unmatched. The germline V gene encodes CDR1 MGHDK and CDR2 SYGVNS. The CDR3 contains 13 residues. CDR3: CASSDETGHGYTF. The CDR3 DNA reads as TGTGCCAGCAGTGATGAGACAGGGCATGGCTACACCTTC.

This clone was seen just once. The chain joins TRBV29-1 to TRBJ2-5; 10 nucleotides align to TRBD2. Germline V gene lookup returns CDR1 SQVTM and CDR2 ANQGSEA. With V trimmed by 4 bases and J by 4 bases, 6 bases remained unmatched. There are 14 residues in the CDR3. CDR3: CSVGLAGARETQYF. The CDR3 coding sequence is TGCAGCGTTGGCCTAGCGGGGGCGCGAGAGACCCAGTACTTC.

This clone was observed once. The chain recombines TRBV10-1 with TRBJ2-7, with a weak D call TRBD1 (6 bases). The CDR3 has 14 residues. From germline, CDR1 is WNHNN and CDR2 SYGVQD (reference sequence). V gave up 6 bases and J gave up 2 bases, with 14 bases separating them. CDR3 protein: CASSRTARPYEQYF. The CDR3 DNA is TGCGCCAGCAGCAGGACAGCGCGCCCCTACGAGCAGTACTTC.

The V call is TRBV29-1, the J call TRBJ2-1; tentative D call: TRBD2 (7 bases). V dropped 3 bases and J dropped 6 bases, with 24 bases sitting between them. Germline lookup yields CDR1 SQVTM and CDR2 ANQGSEA. There are 17 residues in the CDR3. The CDR3 spells CSVEHQRGAPLCNEQFF. The CDR3 coding sequence is TGCAGCGTTGAGCACCAACGGGGGGCCCCCCTTTGCAATGAGCAGTTCTTC.

The rearrangement joins TRBV7-9 to TRBJ2-7; perhaps TRBD2 as D (7 bases). Germline CDR1 reads SEHNR; CDR2 reads FQNEAQ (reference sequence). The ends were cut back, 1 base at V and 2 bases at J, with 9 bases in the middle. The CDR3 runs 14 residues. In DNA form, the CDR3 reads TGTGCCAGCAGCTTAGGGGGGGGCCCCTACGAGCAGTACTTC. This codes for CASSLGGGPYEQYF. Combining the CDR3 with reference TRBV7-9 and TRBJ2-7 gives the whole variable domain DTGVSQNPRHKITKRGQNVTFRCDPISEHNRLYWYRQTLGQGPEFLTYFQNEAQLEKSRLLSDRFSAERPKGSFSTLEIQRTEQGDSAMYLCASSLGGGPYEQYFGPGTRLTVT.

This chain links TRBV19 with TRBJ2-1; 9 bases line up with TRBD2. The germline V gene has CDR1 LNHDA and CDR2 SQIVND (reference sequence). The V and J ends lost 4 bases and 9 bases, in that order; junction bases with no gene match: 13. The CDR3 length is 16 residues. The CDR3 nucleotides are TGTGCCAGTAGTACAAACAAGCGGGGGGTACGTGGTGAGCAGTTCTTC. It is translated as CASSTNKRGVRGEQFF. Filled out from reference TRBV19 and TRBJ2-1, the complete variable domain reads DGGITQSPKYLFRKEGQNVTLSCEQNLNHDAMYWYRQDPGQGLRLIYYSQIVNDFQKGDIAEGYSVSREKKESFPLTVTSAQKNPTAFYLCASSTNKRGVRGEQFFGPGTRLTVL.

This chain uses TRBV4-2 with TRBJ1-1; maybe TRBD1 (5 bases). CDR3 length: 17 amino acids. CDR1 and CDR2 (germline): LGHNA, YNFKEQ. Trimming took off 0 bases at V and 1 base at J, with 15 bases between the two ends. The CDR3 is CASSQEAGIGRNTEAFF. The CDR3 coding sequence is TGTGCCAGCAGCCAAGAAGCAGGGATCGGGAGGAACACTGAAGCTTTCTTT.

This sequence joins TRBV2 and TRBJ2-7, with D maybe TRBD2 (7 bases). Trimming left V 8 bases short and J 3 bases short, with 11 bases between. Germline V gene data show CDR1 as SNHLY and CDR2 as FYNNEI. CDR3 size: 12 residues. DNA of the CDR3: TGTGCCAGCGGGGGGGCACACTACGAGCAGTACTTC. Translated: CASGGAHYEQYF.